A single sample gave rise to the 16 T cell receptor beta chains below, sequenced in a study of T cells after posttransplantation cyclophosphamide. Only in-frame clones appear in the TCRdb table, and some are missing; sequencing was by immunoSEQ multiplex PCR. The data hold about 43,000 clones, with 90% observed a single time. Cyclophosphamide on days +3 and +4 followed busulfan-fludarabine conditioning and a marrow graft. This sample comprised PBMCs, obtained roughly 60 days after allogeneic stem cell transplant with posttransplant cyclophosphamide. The receptors stem from a male patient aged 60-69 years who received an allogeneic stem cell transplant from a related donor and was CMV-positive. Among the T cells, some may be from the graft donor.

The rearrangement links TRBV6-6 to TRBJ2-1; the D gene is possibly TRBD1 (5 bases). The CDR3 contains 13 residues. V dropped 8 bases and J dropped 6 bases, with 14 bases sitting between them. Germline values: CDR1 MNHNY, CDR2 SVGAGI (reference sequence). The CDR3, as DNA: TGTGCCAGCGTCGCCACCAGGGTCAATGAGCAGTTCTTC. Amino acids: CASVATRVNEQFF.

V gene TRBV5-8 combines with J gene TRBJ1-2, with D uncertain. CDR3 length: 13 amino acids. The germline CDR1 and CDR2 sequences are SGHTS and YDEGEE. Deletions cut 0 bases from V and 8 bases from J, with 11 bases between. The DNA for the CDR3 is TGTGCCAGCAGCTTGGCAGTTGTTTGGGGCTACACCTTC. It yields the protein CASSLAVVWGYTF.

The chain links TRBV7-9 to TRBJ1-2; the match to TRBD1 covers 8 bases. Germline V gene data show CDR1 as SEHNR and CDR2 as FQNEAQ (reference sequence). With 5 bases clipped from V and 4 bases from J, the junction kept 6 bases outside the gene matches. This CDR3 has 14 amino acids. The CDR3 region has the DNA TGTGCCAGCAGCCGACAGGGGTATTCCTATGGCTACACCTTC. This codes for CASSRQGYSYGYTF. Together with reference TRBV7-9 and TRBJ1-2, the CDR3 gives the full variable domain: DTGVSQNPRHKITKRGQNVTFRCDPISEHNRLYWYRQTLGQGPEFLTYFQNEAQLEKSRLLSDRFSAERPKGSFSTLEIQRTEQGDSAMYLCASSRQGYSYGYTFGSGTRLTVV.

The CDR3 is CAISVLGQGWYEQYF. The CDR3 DNA follows: TGTGCCATCAGTGTCCTGGGACAGGGTTGGTACGAGCAGTACTTC. The rearrangement uses TRBV10-3 and TRBJ2-7; TRBD1 aligns across 9 bases. The J segment lost 4 bases and the V segment lost 4 bases, leaving 8 bases of the junction unmatched. Germline loops: CDR1 ENHRY, CDR2 SYGVKD. This CDR3 has 15 residues.

V gene TRBV29-1 combines with J gene TRBJ1-1; D is possibly TRBD1 (6 bases). V was pared by 4 bases and J by 1 base, with 7 bases between. Germline CDR1 SQVTM, CDR2 ANQGSEA. The CDR3 consists of 12 residues. The CDR3: CSVGRGNTEAFF. CDR3 in DNA: TGCAGCGTTGGCAGGGGGAACACTGAAGCTTTCTTT.

This clone was picked up one time. The chain has TRBV18 and TRBJ2-2; D is possibly TRBD1 (5 bases). V shed 3 bases and J shed 2 bases, with 16 bases lying between them. This CDR3 region has 17 residues. CDR1 is KGHSH, CDR2 LQKENI, per germline. CDR3: CASSPYQGRANTGELFF. CDR3 coding DNA: TGTGCCAGCTCACCCTATCAGGGAAGAGCTAACACCGGGGAGCTGTTTTTT. Variable domain in full (rest from reference TRBV18 and TRBJ2-2): NAGVMQNPRHLVRRRGQEARLRCSPMKGHSHVYWYRQLPEEGLKFMVYLQKENIIDESGMPKERFSAEFPKEGPSILRIQQVVRGDSAAYFCASSPYQGRANTGELFFGEGSRLTVL.

The chain couples TRBV19 to TRBJ1-1, with 8 positions matching TRBD1. The V gene end was trimmed by 7 bases and the J gene end by 0 bases; junction bases not matched to a gene: 16. The CDR3 loop spans 18 amino acids. Germline assignment: CDR1 LNHDA and CDR2 SQIVND (reference sequence). The CDR3 spells CASNQSSRQGTLNTEAFF. Here the CDR3 DNA reads TGTGCCAGTAATCAGTCATCCAGACAGGGGACTCTGAACACTGAAGCTTTCTTT.

This chain joins TRBV6-1 and TRBJ1-5; TRBD1 matches 8 bases. With 3 bases clipped from V and 0 bases from J, the junction kept 1 base outside the gene matches. Per germline, CDR1 MNHNS and CDR2 SASEGT. The CDR3 contains 15 residues. The CDR3 coding sequence is TGTGCCAGCAGTGAGGGGACAGGTAGCAATCAGCCCCAGCATTTT. Protein sequence: CASSEGTGSNQPQHF.

This clone occurred once. This chain links TRBV2 with TRBJ2-7; possibly TRBD2 for D (5 bases). The CDR3 is 13 residues long. Looked up from germline, CDR1 is SNHLY and CDR2 is FYNNEI. Deletions cut 5 bases from V and 3 bases from J, with 11 bases between. DNA for the CDR3: TGTGCCAGCAGTCCATTCCGGGGCTACGAGCAGTACTTC. Its protein is CASSPFRGYEQYF. The full variable domain, completed using reference TRBV2 and TRBJ2-7, is EPEVTQTPSHQVTQMGQEVILRCVPISNHLYFYWYRQILGQKVEFLVSFYNNEISEKSEIFDDQFSVERPDGSNFTLKIRSTKLEDSAMYFCASSPFRGYEQYFGPGTRLTVT.

This chain joins TRBV5-1 and TRBJ2-1; D unclear. The CDR3 is made up of 11 amino acids. CDR1 is SGHRS, CDR2 YFSETQ, per germline. Trimming pared 4 bases from V and 9 bases from J, leaving 8 bases between. The CDR3 nucleotides read TGCGCCAGCAGCGCGCAGCGTGAGCAGTTCTTC. This sequence encodes CASSAQREQFF.

The chain combines TRBV5-6 with TRBJ2-7; 8 bases fit TRBD1. V lost 3 bases to trimming and J lost 4 bases; unmatched junction nucleotides: 6. The length of the CDR3 is 14 residues. Germline V gene data show CDR1 as SGHDT and CDR2 as YYEEEE. The CDR3 DNA reads as TGTGCCAGCAGCTCGGACAGGGCGGTGTACGAGCAGTACTTC. Translating it yields CASSSDRAVYEQYF.

The rearrangement uses TRBV19 and TRBJ1-6; no firm D call. Germline loops: CDR1 LNHDA, CDR2 SQIVND (reference sequence). V dropped 6 bases and J dropped 0 bases, with 12 bases sitting between them. The CDR3 sequence is 16 residues long. The CDR3 spells CASSLKPGSYNSPLHF. The CDR3 bases are TGTGCCAGTAGCCTGAAACCCGGCTCCTATAATTCACCCCTCCACTTT.

The V and J genes are TRBV7-2 and TRBJ2-7; TRBD1 agrees at 7 bases. CDR3 length equals 15 residues. Trimming took 4 bases from V and 6 from J; bases not matched to a gene: 12. Looked up from germline, CDR1 is SGHTA and CDR2 is FQGNSA. In nucleotides, the CDR3 is TGTGCCAGCAGCTACTCGGCGACAGGGTTTCCCGAGCAGTACTTC. It yields the protein CASSYSATGFPEQYF.

The rearrangement joins TRBV11-2 to TRBJ2-7; 7 bases map to TRBD2. This CDR3 spans 14 amino acids. The germline V gene encodes CDR1 SGHAT and CDR2 FQNNGV. The trim removed 5 bases at V and 3 bases at J, leaving 7 bases unmatched. The CDR3 sequence: CASSAAGGYYEQYV. The DNA of the CDR3 is TGTGCCAGCAGCGCCGCCGGGGGGTACTACGAGCAGTACGTC.

The CDR3 region is CASSEDIKNTEAFF. The CDR3 coding sequence is TGTGCCAGCAGTGAGGACATTAAGAACACTGAAGCTTTCTTT. V usage is TRBV6-5 and J usage is TRBJ1-1; the D gene is possibly TRBD1 (5 bases). Trimming stripped 5 bases from V and 1 base from J, with 11 bases between. The CDR3 runs to 14 residues. Germline V gene lookup returns CDR1 MNHEY and CDR2 SVGAGI.

The chain carries TRBV5-6 and TRBJ1-5; TRBD1 agrees at 8 bases. Germline V gene data show CDR1 as SGHDT and CDR2 as YYEEEE. With 4 bases clipped from V and 5 bases from J, the junction kept 5 bases outside the gene matches. This CDR3 has 14 residues. CDR3 sequence reads: CASSRLTGDQPQHF. In DNA form, the CDR3 reads TGTGCCAGCAGCCGATTGACAGGGGATCAGCCCCAGCATTTT.